Presented here are 23 T cell receptor beta chains from one specimen sequenced in a study of cytomegalovirus exposure and HLA in healthy donors. Primers for the PCR totalled 60 Vbeta and 13 Jbeta. The protocol was immunoSEQ multiplex PCR, while the TCRdb copy is restricted to in-frame clones and leaves out a portion. The table lists 150,000 or so clones, roughly 74% of them singletons. The sample was PBMCs. The receptors were gathered from a male donor in good health and CMV-seronegative.

V is TRBV7-2 and J is TRBJ2-5, with 8 positions matching TRBD1. This CDR3 has 14 amino acids. V was clipped by 4 bases and J by 5 bases; unmatched bases: 6. CDR1 and CDR2 (germline): SGHTA, FQGNSA. The CDR3 spells CASSSRRDRETQYF. The CDR3 coding sequence is TGTGCCAGCAGCTCCCGCCGGGACAGGGAGACCCAGTACTTC.

This chain uses TRBV28 with TRBJ2-2, with D possibly TRBD1 on 5 matching bases. CDR1 MDHEN and CDR2 SYDVKM come from the germline V gene. Trimming removed 2 bases from V and 6 bases from J, with 19 bases in between. The CDR3 loop spans 17 amino acids. The CDR3 spells CASSLHASGRAAGELFF. CDR3 nucleotides: TGTGCCAGCAGTTTACACGCGTCGGGCAGGGCCGCCGGGGAGCTGTTTTTT.

The rearrangement joins TRBV18 to TRBJ2-7; perhaps TRBD1 as D (6 bases). The CDR3 sequence is 18 residues long. Germline V gene data show CDR1 as KGHSH and CDR2 as LQKENI. V dropped 4 bases and J dropped 0 bases, with 22 bases sitting between them. CDR3 in DNA: TGTGCCAGCTCACTTGGCGATCGACGGACAGATGGCTCCTACGAGCAGTACTTC. This sequence encodes CASSLGDRRTDGSYEQYF.

The chain combines TRBV11-2 with TRBJ2-3; TRBD1 is a possible D gene (6 bases). The V end was cut by 4 bases, the J end by 2 bases, with 16 bases between. This CDR3 spans 16 amino acids. Germline V gene sequence: CDR1 SGHAT, CDR2 FQNNGV. The CDR3, as DNA: TGTGCCAGCAGCTCCCGGACAGCAGTGACCACAGATACGCAGTATTTT. Protein sequence: CASSSRTAVTTDTQYF.

The chain uses TRBV6-6 and TRBJ1-2, with TRBD1 matching over 10 bases. Germline trimming cut 4 bases from V and 5 bases from J; bases unmatched to any gene: 7. Germline V gene sequence: CDR1 MNHNY, CDR2 SVGAGI (reference sequence). This CDR3 is 15 amino acids long. CDR3 amino acids: CASSWGTGDGYGYTF. DNA for the CDR3: TGTGCCAGCAGTTGGGGGACAGGGGACGGTTATGGCTACACCTTC.

The CDR3 DNA is TGTGCCAGCAGCCTGGACCCGGTGCCCGCCTATGGCTACACCTTC. This sequence encodes CASSLDPVPAYGYTF. The chain combines TRBV5-5 with TRBJ1-2; D is undetermined. From germline, CDR1 is SGHKS and CDR2 YYEKEE (reference sequence). V lost 4 bases to trimming and J lost 4 bases, with 17 bases between them. The CDR3 consists of 15 residues. The whole variable domain, remainder taken from reference TRBV5-5 and TRBJ1-2, is DAGVTQSPTHLIKTRGQQVTLRCSPISGHKSVSWYQQVLGQGPQFIFQYYEKEERGRGNFPDRFSARQFPNYSSELNVNALLLGDSALYLCASSLDPVPAYGYTFGSGTRLTVV.

This clone was seen a single time. The rearrangement uses TRBV6-1 and TRBJ2-5; TRBD1 might be the D (6 bases). The length of the CDR3 is 15 residues. CDR1 and CDR2 (germline): MNHNS, SASEGT. V shed 2 bases and J shed 0 bases, with 10 bases lying between them. CDR3 DNA sequence: TGTGCCAGCAGTGAATTGGGGGCCAACCAAGAGACCCAGTACTTC. It is translated as CASSELGANQETQYF.

The chain combines TRBV7-8 with TRBJ2-2, with 7 nucleotides matching TRBD1. The V gene's germline CDR1 is SGHVS and CDR2 FQNEAQ. The CDR3 extends over 15 amino acids. V lost 4 bases and J lost 3; bases outside the gene matches: 5. CDR3 loop: CASSSGTAHTGELFF. The CDR3 DNA reads as TGTGCCAGCAGCTCTGGGACAGCTCACACCGGGGAGCTGTTTTTT.

This clone has more than one count but fewer than ten. The chain combines TRBV7-2 with TRBJ2-4; the match to TRBD1 covers 9 bases. Trimming removed 4 bases from V and 4 bases from J; junction bases left unmatched: 8. CDR3 length: 16 residues. Looked up from germline, CDR1 is SGHTA and CDR2 is FQGNSA. The CDR3 here is CASSSTGTGMKNIQYF. In DNA, the CDR3 is TGTGCCAGCAGCTCAACCGGGACAGGGATGAAAAACATTCAGTACTTC.

This chain uses TRBV4-1 with TRBJ1-5; D is unresolved. The V end lost 1 base, the J end lost 1 base, and 8 bases lay between the germline ends. Germline V gene data show CDR1 as MGHRA and CDR2 as YSYEKL. This CDR3 region has 15 residues. The DNA of the CDR3 is TGCGCCAGCAGCCAAGTAGCCGGGAGCAATCAGCCCCAGCATTTT. It translates to CASSQVAGSNQPQHF.

The V call is TRBV6-5, the J call TRBJ1-4; TRBD1 matches at 7 bases. V was clipped by 6 bases and J by 0 bases; unmatched bases: 4. There are 15 residues in the CDR3. The germline V gene has CDR1 MNHEY and CDR2 SVGAGI. Here the CDR3 reads CASSRDRSTNEKLFF. For the CDR3, the DNA is TGTGCCAGCAGCCGGGACAGATCAACTAATGAAAAACTGTTTTTT.

The V and J genes are TRBV2 and TRBJ2-3, with 8 bases fitting TRBD2. The ends lost 8 bases at V and 6 bases at J; junction bases unmatched: 13. Germline loops: CDR1 SNHLY, CDR2 FYNNEI. This CDR3 contains 15 residues. The CDR3 nucleotides are TGTGCCAGCGGCGCCGGAGGACTAGCTACTGATACGCAGTATTTT. Protein sequence: CASGAGGLATDTQYF.

The chain is built from TRBV28 and TRBJ2-3; TRBD2 aligns across 9 bases. CDR1 and CDR2 from the germline V gene are MDHEN and SYDVKM. This CDR3 has 20 amino acids. Losses at the gene ends were 6 bases for V and 3 bases for J; bases not matched to a gene: 22. CDR3 sequence: CASSPQAAGGRGFRTDTQYF. The CDR3 DNA sequence: TGTGCCAGCAGCCCCCAGGCAGCGGGGGGCCGAGGGTTTAGGACAGATACGCAGTATTTT.

This clone came up a few times. The chain carries TRBV2 and TRBJ1-1, with unresolved D. The CDR3 loop spans 13 amino acids. V lost 1 base and J lost 7, with 10 bases in between. Germline V gives CDR1 SNHLY, CDR2 FYNNEI. CDR3 residues: CASSEGRTYEAFF. For the CDR3, the DNA is TGTGCCAGCAGTGAAGGCAGGACTTATGAAGCTTTCTTT.

This clone was counted only a few times. The V call is TRBV5-1, the J call TRBJ2-7; 9 bases map to TRBD1. The CDR3 is 15 residues long. The junction had 5 bases not matched to a gene; V was cut back by 0 bases and J by 4 bases. Germline CDR1 and CDR2: SGHRS and YFSETQ. The CDR3: CASSLEGQGMYEQYF. CDR3 in DNA: TGCGCCAGCAGCTTGGAGGGACAGGGTATGTACGAGCAGTACTTC.

The chain uses TRBV4-2 and TRBJ1-5; the match to TRBD1 covers 7 bases. The V gene's germline CDR1 is LGHNA and CDR2 YNFKEQ. Trimming removed 4 bases from V and 2 bases from J; junction bases left unmatched: 5. The CDR3 is 15 amino acids. The CDR3 sequence: CASSRTQGGNQPQHF. CDR3 coding DNA: TGTGCCAGCAGCCGGACGCAGGGGGGCAATCAGCCCCAGCATTTT.

Concerning this clone itself: The junction does not match germline at one end; this may be a read error. The chain uses TRBV6-5 and TRBJ1-1, with a possible D match to TRBD1 (5 bases). The CDR3 has 12 residues. CDR1 and CDR2 from the germline V gene are MNHEY and SVGAGI. Written as DNA, the CDR3 is TGTGCCAGCAGTTCCCTACAGGATGAAGCTCTCTTT. Protein product: CASSSLQDEALF.

There are a few counts of this clone. The chain uses TRBV23-1 and TRBJ2-3; possibly TRBD1 for D (6 bases). TRBV23-1 falls under the ORF class, with uncertain function. This CDR3 region has 19 residues. V was trimmed by 2 bases and J by 2 bases, leaving 23 bases between them. The DNA for the CDR3 is TGCGCCAGCAGTCAAAGCGGAACCGGGACAAGGAATCCCACAGATACGCAGTATTTT. It specifies CASSQSGTGTRNPTDTQYF.

This chain's CDR3 is CASSQVLRQRQETQYF. CDR3 coding DNA: TGTGCCAGCAGCCAAGTCCTTAGGCAGAGGCAAGAGACCCAGTACTTC. The chain carries TRBV14 and TRBJ2-5; D remains ambiguous. The CDR3 is made up of 16 amino acids. Trimming left V 1 base short and J 2 bases short, with 14 bases between. Germline V gene lookup returns CDR1 SGHDN and CDR2 FVKESK.

This chain uses TRBV19 with TRBJ2-5; TRBD1 agrees at 11 bases. V lost 3 bases, J lost 2 bases, and 5 bases stayed unmatched. Germline lookup yields CDR1 LNHDA and CDR2 SQIVND (reference sequence). This CDR3 contains 16 residues. The CDR3 nucleotides are TGTGCCAGTAGTATTGGGACAGGGGGTGAACAAGAGACCCAGTACTTC. Translating gives CASSIGTGGEQETQYF.

This chain links TRBV4-3 with TRBJ2-3; TRBD2 matches 10 bases. Trimming cost V 4 bases and J 3 bases; bases outside gene matches: 16. The germline CDR1 and CDR2 sequences are LGHNA and YSLEER. This CDR3 region has 19 residues. The CDR3: CASSPSVSGGGIKTDTQYF. The CDR3 DNA reads TGCGCCAGCAGCCCGAGCGTAAGCGGGGGGGGCATTAAGACAGATACGCAGTATTTT.

The rearrangement joins TRBV30 to TRBJ2-5; tentative D call: TRBD2 (5 bases). Trimming shortened V by 4 bases and J by 4 bases, and 10 bases separated the two germline ends. CDR3 size: 12 residues. CDR1 and CDR2 from the germline V gene are GTSNPN and SVGIG (reference sequence). The CDR3 DNA is TGTGCCTGGAACTTTCGGGGAGAGACCCAGTACTTC. Translated: CAWNFRGETQYF.

This chain links TRBV9 with TRBJ2-5, with D possibly TRBD2 on 5 matching bases. This CDR3 is 13 amino acids long. Germline CDR1 is SGDLS and CDR2 is YYNGEE. V gave up 4 bases and J gave up 4 bases, with 11 bases separating them. The CDR3 DNA reads TGTGCCAGCAGCCCCGCCGAGGGAGAGACCCAGTACTTC. Its translation: CASSPAEGETQYF.